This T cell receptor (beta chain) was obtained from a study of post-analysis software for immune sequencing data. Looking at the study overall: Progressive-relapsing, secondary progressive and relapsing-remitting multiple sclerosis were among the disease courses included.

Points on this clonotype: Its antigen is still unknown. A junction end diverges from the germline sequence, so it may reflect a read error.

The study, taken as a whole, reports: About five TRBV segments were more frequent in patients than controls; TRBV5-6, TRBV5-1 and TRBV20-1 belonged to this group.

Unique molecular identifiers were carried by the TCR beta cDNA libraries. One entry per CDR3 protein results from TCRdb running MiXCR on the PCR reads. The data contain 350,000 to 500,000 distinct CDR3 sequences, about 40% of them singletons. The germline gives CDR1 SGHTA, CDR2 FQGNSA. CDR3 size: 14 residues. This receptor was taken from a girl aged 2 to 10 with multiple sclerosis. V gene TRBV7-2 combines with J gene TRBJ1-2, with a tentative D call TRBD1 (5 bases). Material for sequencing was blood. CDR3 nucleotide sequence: TGCGCCAGCAGCCCCGGGACCACGAATTATGGCTACACCTTC. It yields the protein CASSPGTTNYGYTF. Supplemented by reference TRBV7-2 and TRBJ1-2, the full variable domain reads GAGVSQSPSNKVTEKGKDVELRCDPISGHTALYWYRQSLGQGLEFLIYFQGNSAPDKSGLPSDRFSAERTGGSVSTLTIQRTQQEDSAVYLCASSPGTTNYGYTFGSGTRLTVV.